This is a list of T cell receptor beta chains from one sample in a study of T cells in Graves' hyperthyroidism and ophthalmopathy. TCRdb re-derived calls from the multiplex PCR reads in MiXCR, one entry per CDR3 protein. The profile covers approximately 510,000 distinct CDR3 sequences, with about a fifth appearing a single time and about 30% taken by the ten largest. The sample comprised blood. The receptors shown here come from a man in his late teens or twenties with Graves' hyperthyroidism. The CDR3 runs from the conserved cysteine through the conserved F or W. Each record gives: clone size, V gene, J gene, D gene, CDR3 DNA, CDR3 protein. A D gene is named only where the DNA matches it firmly. The size of a clone is reported for some rows only, either as once, few or many, or as a class for expanded clones.

many	TRBV6-1	TRBJ1-2	NA	TGTGCCAGCAGTGAAGCGGGGGGACTGTGGGGCTACACCTTC	CASSEAGGLWGYTF
many	TRBV28	TRBJ2-4	NA	TGTGCCAGCAGTTTCGCCGGGTTCCTAGCCAAAAACATTCAGTACTTC	CASSFAGFLAKNIQYF
many	TRBV6-2/TRBV6-3	TRBJ2-7	NA	TGTGCCAGCAGTTATGCCTACGAGCAGTACTTC	CASSYAYEQYF
many	TRBV20-1	TRBJ1-5	NA	TGCAGTGCTAGAGATCTTCAGGGCGGACAGCCCCAGCATTTT	CSARDLQGGQPQHF
NA	TRBV14	TRBJ1-2	TRBD1	TGTGCCAGCAGCAGAGAACGACAGGGGTATAACTATGGCTACACCTTC	CASSRERQGYNYGYTF
many	TRBV12-3/TRBV12-4	TRBJ1-2	TRBD1	TGTGCCAGCAACGGACAGGGAAACTATGGCTACACCTTC	CASNGQGNYGYTF
few	TRBV7-8	TRBJ2-7	TRBD1	TGTGCCAGCAGCCTCTGGACAGGGGTCTCCTACGAGCAGTACTTC	CASSLWTGVSYEQYF
many	TRBV30	TRBJ2-7	NA	TGTGCCTGGAGTGTACGGGACCGGTCCTACGAGCAGTACTTC	CAWSVRDRSYEQYF
many	TRBV12-3/TRBV12-4	TRBJ2-7	TRBD1	TGTGCCTCACAGGGGGCTACACTTCGTTACGAGCAGTACTTC	CASQGATLRYEQYF
NA	TRBV5-1	TRBJ2-7	TRBD2	TGCGCCAGCAGCGAGACTAGCGGGGGCGTGTACGAGCAGTACTTC	CASSETSGGVYEQYF
many	TRBV20-1	TRBJ2-5	TRBD2	TGCAGTGCTAGAGGCTTGACTAGCACCGAGACCCAGTACTTC	CSARGLTSTETQYF
once	TRBV7-2	TRBJ1-2	TRBD1	TGTGCCAGCAGCCTACAGGGGAGGGACTATGGCTACACCTTC	CASSLQGRDYGYTF
NA	TRBV12-3/TRBV12-4	TRBJ1-5	NA	TGTGCCAGCAGTTCCTCGGGCACGACCAATCAGCCCCAGCATTTT	CASSSSGTTNQPQHF
NA	TRBV4-1	TRBJ1-2	NA	TGCGCCAGCAGCCAAGTGGCCGGGACGCCTTACGGCTACACCTTC	CASSQVAGTPYGYTF
many	TRBV6-1	TRBJ1-3	NA	TGTGCCAGCAATCCCACAGGGCCTGGAAACACCATATATTTT	CASNPTGPGNTIYF
many	TRBV28	TRBJ1-2	TRBD1	TGTGCCAGCACGCGGGGGGACAGGTTAAGAGCGAGGGGCTACACCTTC	CASTRGDRLRARGYTF
many	TRBV6-1	TRBJ1-1	NA	TGTGCCAGCAGTATAACCTCGTTGGGAGCTATGAACACTGAAGCTTTCTTT	CASSITSLGAMNTEAFF
NA	TRBV28	TRBJ2-2	NA	TGTGCCAGCAGTTCCCCCCCCCCCAACACCGGGGAGCTGTTTTTT	CASSSPPPNTGELFF
many	TRBV12-3/TRBV12-4	TRBJ2-2	NA	TGTGCCAGCAGTACAACCGGGGAGCTGTTTTTT	CASSTTGELFF
NA	TRBV12-3/TRBV12-4	TRBJ2-5	TRBD2	TGTGCCAGCAGCGTCGGGAGGGGGGAAGAGACCCAGTACTTC	CASSVGRGEETQYF
many	TRBV20-1	TRBJ2-7	NA	TGCAGTGCCCTAAACAGGGGACTCTCCTACGAGCAGTACTTC	CSALNRGLSYEQYF
NA	TRBV28	TRBJ1-5	NA	TGTGCCAGCAGTTCCTCACAGCTTAGCAATCAGCCCCAGCATTTT	CASSSSQLSNQPQHF
NA	TRBV28	TRBJ1-3	TRBD1	TGTGCCAGCAGTTTCGCAGGGGGTCTCCGAAACACCATATATTTT	CASSFAGGLRNTIYF
many	TRBV19	TRBJ2-2	NA	TGTGCCAGTAGTACCCAGGACCGATTCACCGGGGAGCTGTTTTTT	CASSTQDRFTGELFF
NA	TRBV7-9	TRBJ1-1	NA	TGTGCCAGCAGCTTAGGTTGGAGTACTGAAGCTTCCTTT	CASSLGWSTEASF
many	TRBV5-1	TRBJ2-7	NA	TGCGCCAGCAGCTTAACCGGGACGAGAAGTTACGAGCAGTACTTC	CASSLTGTRSYEQYF